Listed here are 11 T cell receptor beta chains from one sample, sequenced in a study of identical twins. Each CDR3 protein is one row after TCRdb ran MiXCR on the 5' RACE reads. This sample yields about 280,000 distinct CDR3 sequences, of which around 8.8% are seen a single time; more than 2% belongs to the top ten. These data were likewise used in another study, on yellow fever vaccine responses in identical twins.

Sequencing was done on a sample of memory (CD45RO+) T cells sorted from blood. The receptors originated from a woman aged 18-29 years in good health.

Ten or more counts support this clonotype. The gene calls are TRBV10-3 and TRBJ2-1, with TRBD1 matching over 9 bases. J lost 4 bases, V lost 3 bases, and 4 bases had no gene match. Germline V gene sequence: CDR1 ENHRY, CDR2 SYGVKD. This CDR3 comprises 15 residues. CDR3 sequence reads: CAISDWTGVYNEQFF. The CDR3 DNA sequence: TGTGCCATCAGTGACTGGACAGGGGTATACAATGAGCAGTTCTTC.

In its sample, this clonotype was seen a few times. V usage is TRBV11-3 and J usage is TRBJ1-1; no clear D gene. Per the germline V gene, CDR1 is SGHNT and CDR2 is YENEEA. V was trimmed by 5 bases and J by 6 bases, leaving 13 bases between them. The CDR3 extends over 13 amino acids. In DNA form, the CDR3 reads TGTGCCAGCAGCATGCCCCAACGCCCTGAAGCTTTCTTT. It translates to CASSMPQRPEAFF.

CDR3 loop: CASSEFTSGGTDTQYF. CDR3 sequence (DNA): TGTGCCAGCAGTGAATTCACTAGCGGGGGCACAGATACGCAGTATTTT. The chain links TRBV6-4 to TRBJ2-3, with 10 bases that match TRBD2. V shed 3 bases, J shed 1 base, and the junction held 4 bases outside the gene matches. Germline CDR1 reads MRHNA; CDR2 reads SNTAGT. The CDR3 contains 16 residues.

This clonotype occurred a few times. Here the CDR3 reads CAIRLGQPTDTQYF. CDR3 sequence (DNA): TGTGCCATCAGATTGGGACAGCCCACAGATACGCAGTATTTT. The V call is TRBV10-3, the J call TRBJ2-3; 7 nucleotides line up with TRBD1. V shed 6 bases, J shed 2 bases, and the junction held 5 bases outside the gene matches. The CDR3 runs to 14 residues. Per germline, CDR1 ENHRY and CDR2 SYGVKD.

The table lists this clonotype with a few counts. V and J are TRBV7-9 and TRBJ2-3; 9 bases agree with TRBD2. V was clipped by 4 bases and J by 4 bases; unmatched bases: 6. Germline CDR1 SEHNR, CDR2 FQNEAQ (reference sequence). The CDR3 has 15 residues. CDR3 sequence (DNA): TGTGCCAGCAGCTGGGTCAAGCGGGAGGCAGATACGCAGTATTTT. Its protein is CASSWVKREADTQYF.

The chain carries TRBV10-3 and TRBJ2-6; unclear D gene. This CDR3 contains 16 residues. Trimming removed 2 bases from V and 0 bases from J, with 8 bases in between. CDR1 and CDR2 (germline): ENHRY, SYGVKD. This CDR3 reads CAISETRSSGANVLTF. DNA of the CDR3: TGTGCCATCAGTGAGACTCGCAGCTCTGGGGCCAACGTCCTGACTTTC.

The table lists this clonotype with many counts. This rearrangement joins TRBV12-3 or TRBV12-4 to TRBJ2-7, with D perhaps matching TRBD2 (7 bases). This CDR3 comprises 14 residues. The V gene lost 3 bases and the J gene lost 3 bases, with 12 bases spanning the gap. The CDR3 here is CASSLRGGNYEQYF. CDR3 in DNA: TGTGCCAGCAGTTTGAGGGGGGGGAACTACGAGCAGTACTTC.

The gene calls are TRBV13 and TRBJ2-3; D unclear. Germline V lookup: CDR1 PRHDT, CDR2 FYEKMQ (reference sequence). The CDR3 extends over 15 amino acids. V lost 3 bases and J lost 9, with 19 bases in between. The CDR3 nucleotides read TGTGCCAGCAGCTTCCCGGGTGTTCAAGGAAGGACGCAGTATTTT. Its translation is CASSFPGVQGRTQYF.

This clonotype was recorded a few times. The CDR3 reads CASAGDTDTQYF. CDR3 in DNA: TGTGCCAGCGCGGGGGACACAGATACGCAGTATTTT. The chain recombines TRBV6-1 with TRBJ2-3, with 7 bases that match TRBD2. The CDR3 covers 12 residues. The J segment lost 2 bases and the V segment lost 8 bases, leaving 1 base of the junction unmatched. Germline loops: CDR1 MNHNS, CDR2 SASEGT.

This clonotype was recorded at least ten times. This chain uses TRBV10-3 with TRBJ1-1; tentatively, D is TRBD1 (6 bases). V gave up 3 bases and J gave up 8 bases, with 22 bases separating them. Germline V gene lookup returns CDR1 ENHRY and CDR2 SYGVKD. This CDR3 has 16 amino acids. CDR3 bases: TGTGCCATCAGTGATCCCCTGCAGGGGCCCATGGAGGAAGCTTTCTTT. The encoded protein is CAISDPLQGPMEEAFF.

This clonotype was recorded at least ten times. The chain carries TRBV12-3 or TRBV12-4 and TRBJ1-2; TRBD1 matches 10 bases. The CDR3 sequence is 14 residues long. The V segment lost 7 bases and the J segment 5 bases; nucleotides outside the gene matches: 7. The CDR3 DNA reads as TGTGCCAGCACCCCCGGGACAGGGGAGTATGGCTACACCTTC. Residues: CASTPGTGEYGYTF.